Sequencing of this TCR beta chain was carried out in a study of CXCR3-negative and CXCR3-positive naive CD8 T cells (dated by TCRdb to between 2018 and 2021). Background for the entire study: In total, about 130 million TRB reads were obtained, or roughly 1.5 +/- 0.3 million reads per library. Diversity and physicochemical repertoire analyses were performed on about a dozen donors pooled from two independent experiments. The TRBV-TRBJ cluster analysis covered naive subsets from about five donors and memory cells from 3 donors.

Turning to this clonotype: Its specific antigen is unknown.

The CDR3 starts with the cysteine, ends with the phenylalanine, and has 13 residues. No DNA appears here. Sequences MGHRA (CDR1) and YSYEKL (CDR2) are obtained from the germline V gene. Findings and caveats that apply to the study as a whole: Similar TRBV-TRBJ usage was shown by naive CXCR3-negative and CXCR3-positive cells from the same donor, whereas distinct patterns were shown by memory cells. Because surface CD5, which is linked to self-reactivity in mice, was comparable between the naive subsets, TCR interaction strength was also inferred from TRB CDR3 physicochemical properties. Freshly isolated PBMCs were used for most assays because CXCR3 expression partially decreased after cryopreservation. Compared with CXCR3-negative naive cells, CXCR3-positive naive cells had TRB CDR3s with higher hydrophobicity (lower Kidera factor 4), lower energy, and higher strength and volume indices. Both naive subsets had comparably high repertoire diversity, while memory CD8+ T cells had much lower repertoire diversity.

For every CD8+ T cell subset, 250,000 to 300,000 cells were flow-sorted straight into RLT lysis buffer, and each subset was sorted in triplicate. To exclude memory contaminants, naive CD8+ T cells were stringently defined as CD45RO-CCR7+CD27+CD95-. Using standard density gradient centrifugation, peripheral blood mononuclear cells were isolated from buffy coats. Naive CXCR3-negative and CXCR3-positive CD8+ T cells were flow-sorted on a FACSAria III. Total RNA was extracted from sorted cells using an RNeasy Mini Kit. Sequencing was carried out with a NextSeq 550. The Human TCR Profiling Kit (MiLaboratory) was used to prepare UMI-labeled 5' RACE TRB cDNA libraries. cDNA synthesis used the entire amount of extracted RNA, and PCR amplification then used the entire amount of cDNA produced. Libraries were prepared in parallel using an identical number of PCR cycles. Turning to the authors' computational methods: With a minimum of two reads required per UMI, MIGEC and MiXCR pulled out about 50,000 +/- 10,000 unique UMI-labeled TRB cDNA molecules from each library. On average, 40,000 +/- 10,000 functional in-frame TRB CDR3 nucleotide clonotypes lacking stop codons were found per library. After downsampling to 5000 UMI-labeled TRB molecules per sample, diversity metrics such as normalized Shannon-Wiener and Chao1 were calculated in VDJtools. VDJtools computed clonotype-size-weighted physicochemical properties of the central five CDR3 residues: interaction energy, strength, volume and Kidera factor 4. Reprocessed by TCRdb, the reads give a single entry per CDR3 protein sequence, without DNA. None of the V and J calls come from the authors' own analysis; TCRdb made them. The table kept for this sample lists about 130,000 distinct CDR3 sequences. The ten largest clones add up to 0.45% to 0.55% of the sample.

Input material: naive CXCR3- CD8+ T cells from blood. According to the study, the label for this sample's cell subset or site signals: CD45RO-CCR7+CD27+CD95- naive CD8+ T cells lacking CXCR3 (TNR3-). The clonotype comes from a human donor in good health. Some clones in this sample may be carry-over from other donors' samples. This chain is built from TRBV4-1 and TRBJ2-7; the TRBD1 assignment by TCRdb is unverifiable without DNA. The CDR3 protein sequence reads: CASSHSRDRVQYF.